This T cell receptor (beta chain) was captured in a study of CD8 T cells in Susac syndrome. Study as a whole: The Susac syndrome patients that were sequenced included more than 5 with active disease and 8 or 9 in remission. Findings and caveats of the study: Susac-specific public clones in total CD8+ repertoires numbered 15 to 20; in CD8+ TEMRA repertoires, they numbered 4 to 6.

The RNA, roughly 0.5 to 1 ug, was put through reverse transcription using random hexamers. An immunoSEQ multiplex PCR generated amplified TCR beta CDR3 products spanning 54 Vbeta and 13 Jbeta. TCRdb processed the immunoSEQ multiplex PCR reads anew with MiXCR; each CDR3 protein has one entry. The sample records approximately 80,000 distinct CDR3 sequences, approximately 94% being singletons. Comment on this clonotype: Its antigen is unidentified.

J gave up 3 bases and V 5 bases, and 6 bases lay outside the gene matches. The CDR3 extends over 15 amino acids. Germline CDR1 reads SEHNR; CDR2 reads FQNEAQ (reference sequence). The V gene is TRBV7-9, the J gene TRBJ1-1; 10 positions match TRBD1. This clonotype originated in a human donor with Susac syndrome. The sample consisted of CD8+ T cells from PBMCs. The CDR3 nucleotides are TGTGCCAGCAGCACGCAGACAGGGGGCCACACTGAAGCTTTCTTT. This codes for CASSTQTGGHTEAFF.